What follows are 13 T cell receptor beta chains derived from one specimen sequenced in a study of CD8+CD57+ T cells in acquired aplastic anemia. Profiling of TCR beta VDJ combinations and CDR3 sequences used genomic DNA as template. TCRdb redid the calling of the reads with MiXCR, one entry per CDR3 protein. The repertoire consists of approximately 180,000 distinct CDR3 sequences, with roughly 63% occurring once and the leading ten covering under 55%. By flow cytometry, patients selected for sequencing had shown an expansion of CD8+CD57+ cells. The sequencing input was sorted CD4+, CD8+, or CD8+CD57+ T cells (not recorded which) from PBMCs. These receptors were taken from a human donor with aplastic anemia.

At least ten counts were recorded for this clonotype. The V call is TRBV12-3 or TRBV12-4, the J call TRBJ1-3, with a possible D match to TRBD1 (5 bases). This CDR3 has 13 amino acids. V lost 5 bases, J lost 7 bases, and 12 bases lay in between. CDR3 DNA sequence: TGTGCCAGCAGTCTGATCCGGGGGAACACCATATATTTT. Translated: CASSLIRGNTIYF.

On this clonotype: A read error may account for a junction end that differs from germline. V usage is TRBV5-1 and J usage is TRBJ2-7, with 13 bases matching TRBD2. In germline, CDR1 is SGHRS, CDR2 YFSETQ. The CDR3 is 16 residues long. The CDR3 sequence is CASSLDGTSGVYEQYF. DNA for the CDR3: TGTGCCAGCAGCTTAGACGGGACTAGCGGGGTCTACGAGCAGTACTTC.

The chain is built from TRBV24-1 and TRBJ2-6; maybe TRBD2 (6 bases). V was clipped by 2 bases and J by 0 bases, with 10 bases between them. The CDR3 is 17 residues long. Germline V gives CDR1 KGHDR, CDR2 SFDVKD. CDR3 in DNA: TGTGCCACCAGTGATTCGGCAGCGGGCTCTGGGGCCAACGTCCTGACTTTC. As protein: CATSDSAAGSGANVLTF.

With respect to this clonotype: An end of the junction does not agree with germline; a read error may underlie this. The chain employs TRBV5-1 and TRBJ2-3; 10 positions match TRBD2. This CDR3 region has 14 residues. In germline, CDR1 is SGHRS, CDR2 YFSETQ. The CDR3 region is CASSSSGSADTQYF. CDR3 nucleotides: TGTGCCAGCAGCTCTAGCGGGAGTGCAGATACGCAGTATTTT.

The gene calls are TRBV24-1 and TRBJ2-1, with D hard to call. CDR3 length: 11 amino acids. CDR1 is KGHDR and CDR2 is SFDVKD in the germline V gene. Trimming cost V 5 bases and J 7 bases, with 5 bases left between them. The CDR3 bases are TGTGCCACCAGTGTCGTGAATGAGCAGTTCTTC. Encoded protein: CATSVVNEQFF.

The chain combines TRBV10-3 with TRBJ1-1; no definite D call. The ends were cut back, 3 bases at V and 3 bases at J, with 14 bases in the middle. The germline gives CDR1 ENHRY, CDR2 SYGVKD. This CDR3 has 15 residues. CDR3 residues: CAISDIDYQDTEAFF. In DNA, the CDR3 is TGTGCCATCAGTGATATCGACTACCAGGACACTGAAGCTTTCTTT.

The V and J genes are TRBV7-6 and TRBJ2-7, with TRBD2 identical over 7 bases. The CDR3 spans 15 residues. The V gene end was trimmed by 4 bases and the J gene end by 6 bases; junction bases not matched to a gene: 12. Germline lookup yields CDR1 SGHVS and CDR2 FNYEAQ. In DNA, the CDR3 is TGTGCCAGCAGCTCCTTGGGAGGGGCCCTCTCCGAGCAGTACTTC. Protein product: CASSSLGGALSEQYF.

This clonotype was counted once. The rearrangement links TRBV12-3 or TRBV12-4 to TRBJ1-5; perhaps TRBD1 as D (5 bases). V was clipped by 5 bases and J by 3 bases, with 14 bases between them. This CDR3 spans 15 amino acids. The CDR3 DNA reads TGTGCCAGCAGTCAGCAGGGAGCATACAATCAGCCCCAGCATTTT. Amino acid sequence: CASSQQGAYNQPQHF.

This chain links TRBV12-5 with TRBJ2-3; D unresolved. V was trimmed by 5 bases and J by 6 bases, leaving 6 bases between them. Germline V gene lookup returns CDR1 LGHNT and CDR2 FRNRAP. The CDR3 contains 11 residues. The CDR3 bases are TGTGCTAGTGGTCCCTGGGATACGCAGTATTTT. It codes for CASGPWDTQYF.

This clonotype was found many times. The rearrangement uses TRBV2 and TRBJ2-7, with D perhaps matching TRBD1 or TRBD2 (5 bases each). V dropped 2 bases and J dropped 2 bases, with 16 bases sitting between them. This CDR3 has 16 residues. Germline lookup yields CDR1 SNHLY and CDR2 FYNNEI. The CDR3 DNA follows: TGTGCCAGCAGTGAATCCCCCACCGGGGCAGCCTACGAGCAGTACTTC. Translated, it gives CASSESPTGAAYEQYF.

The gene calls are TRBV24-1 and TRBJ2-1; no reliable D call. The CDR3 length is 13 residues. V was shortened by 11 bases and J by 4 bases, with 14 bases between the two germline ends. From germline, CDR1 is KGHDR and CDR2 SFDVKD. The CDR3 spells CASSDLRYNEQFF. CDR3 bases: TGTGCCAGCTCCGACCTGCGGTACAATGAGCAGTTCTTC.

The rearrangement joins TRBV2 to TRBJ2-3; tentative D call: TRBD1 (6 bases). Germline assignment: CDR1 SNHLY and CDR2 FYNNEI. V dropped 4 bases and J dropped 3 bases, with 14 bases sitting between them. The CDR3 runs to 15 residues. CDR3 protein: CASSGQGTRTDTQYF. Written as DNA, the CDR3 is TGTGCCAGCAGTGGTCAGGGGACAAGGACAGATACGCAGTATTTT.

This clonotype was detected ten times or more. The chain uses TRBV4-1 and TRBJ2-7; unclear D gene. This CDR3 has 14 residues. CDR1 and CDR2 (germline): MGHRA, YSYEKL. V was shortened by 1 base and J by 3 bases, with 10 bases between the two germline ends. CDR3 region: CASSQGGGDYEQYF. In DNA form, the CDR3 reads TGCGCCAGCAGCCAAGGGGGTGGGGACTACGAGCAGTACTTC.